Presented here are 8 T cell receptor beta chains from one specimen sequenced in a study of T cells and copy number aberrations in small-cell lung cancer. Generated by immunoSEQ multiplex PCR, the TCRdb table keeps only in-frame clones and is missing some. The table shows 9,000 to 10,000 clones, with about 75% occurring only once. The sample taken for sequencing was normal tissue next to the tumor. These receptors were obtained from a man between 60 and 75 years old with small cell lung cancer.

This clone was recorded a few times. The rearrangement uses TRBV7-3 and TRBJ2-1; 8 bases fit TRBD2. This CDR3 has 15 residues. Germline CDR1 and CDR2: SGHTA and FQGTGA. The J segment lost 8 bases and the V segment lost 1 base, leaving 7 bases of the junction unmatched. The CDR3 sequence is CASSLIHGRVDEQFF. DNA of the CDR3: TGTGCCAGCAGCTTAATACACGGGAGGGTGGATGAGCAGTTCTTC.

J is TRBJ1-2 and V is TRBV19; the match to TRBD1 covers 9 bases. With 5 bases clipped from V and 7 bases from J, the junction kept 11 bases outside the gene matches. The CDR3 has 15 residues. Germline V gene lookup returns CDR1 LNHDA and CDR2 SQIVND (reference sequence). In nucleotides, the CDR3 is TGTGCCAGTAGTGCACTACAGGGGGCGAGTTTTGGCTACACCTTC. The encoded protein is CASSALQGASFGYTF.

The rearrangement joins TRBV9 to TRBJ2-5, with 13 bases lining up with TRBD2. Germline values: CDR1 SGDLS, CDR2 YYNGEE. The length of the CDR3 is 15 residues. The V and J ends lost 4 bases and 5 bases, in that order; junction bases with no gene match: 5. In DNA, the CDR3 is TGTGCCAGCAGCATTGGACTAGCGGGAGCTGAGACCCAGTACTTC. This gives the protein CASSIGLAGAETQYF.

This sequence joins TRBV9 and TRBJ2-5; 7 nucleotides line up with TRBD2. Germline V gene lookup returns CDR1 SGDLS and CDR2 YYNGEE. The CDR3 is 15 amino acids. V gave up 3 bases and J gave up 2 bases; unmatched junction bases: 7. CDR3: CASSAQRDLQETQYF. CDR3 sequence (DNA): TGTGCCAGCAGCGCCCAGCGGGACCTACAAGAGACCCAGTACTTC.

This chain connects TRBV29-1 to TRBJ1-1; TRBD1 is a possible D gene (5 bases). This CDR3 contains 13 residues. The V gene's germline CDR1 is SQVTM and CDR2 ANQGSEA. Trimming left V 7 bases short and J 3 bases short, with 15 bases between. The CDR3 nucleotides read TGCAGCGCCCGAGCAGGGTTGGACACTGAAGCTTTCTTT. Residues: CSARAGLDTEAFF. Variable domain in full (rest from reference TRBV29-1 and TRBJ1-1): SAVISQKPSRDICQRGTSLTIQCQVDSQVTMMFWYRQQPGQSLTLIATANQGSEATYESGFVIDKFPISRPNLTFSTLTVSNMSPEDSSIYLCSARAGLDTEAFFGQGTRLTVV.

The genes are TRBV2 and TRBJ2-1, with D possibly TRBD1 on 6 matching bases. CDR1 SNHLY and CDR2 FYNNEI come from the germline V gene. The CDR3 length is 13 residues. The germline V and J ends were trimmed by 2 bases and 7 bases, with 9 bases remaining between them. CDR3 residues: CASSEQGLNEQFF. CDR3 DNA: TGTGCCAGCAGTGAACAGGGGTTGAATGAGCAGTTCTTC.

The chain has TRBV5-1 and TRBJ2-3; the match to TRBD2 covers 11 bases. The V gene's germline CDR1 is SGHRS and CDR2 YFSETQ. The CDR3 consists of 16 residues. Trimming at V came to 3 bases and at J to 5 bases, leaving 8 bases not matched to a gene. The CDR3 region has the DNA TGCGCCAGCAGCTCCCTAGCGGGAGGACCCGGAGATACGCAGTATTTT. It translates to CASSSLAGGPGDTQYF.

This clone was observed once. This rearrangement joins TRBV6-5 to TRBJ2-7; a weak D match, TRBD1 (5 bases). Germline CDR1 and CDR2: MNHEY and SVGAGI. Trimming left V 3 bases short and J 1 base short, with 7 bases between. This CDR3 has 13 residues. The CDR3 DNA follows: TGTGCCAGCAGTTATCAGGGATCCTACGAGCAGTACTTC. Its translation is CASSYQGSYEQYF.